This T cell receptor beta chain was obtained from a study of blood T cell repertoires in COVID-19. About the research overall: PBMCs, B-cell-depleted T cells, or T cells were the source of the cDNA or gDNA that made up the material.

How the authors handled the data: Amplification of reference gene primers provided the estimated nucleated cell counts. Repertoires were generated with immunoSEQ multiplex PCR, while TCRdb's copy carries only in-frame clones and drops some. The V and J calls and clone size are taken from that table; D and trimming were inferred from the DNA. Of about 61,000 clones listed, 70% to 80% are singletons. This receptor was obtained from a man aged 80 or over with active or convalescent COVID-19. The specimen sequenced was peripheral blood.

CDR3 region: CASGLVTGGEGIQYF. DNA for the CDR3: TGTGCTAGTGGTTTGGTAACGGGAGGCGAGGGCATTCAGTACTTC. The chain couples TRBV12-5 to TRBJ2-4; TRBD2 agrees at 7 bases. V dropped 0 bases and J dropped 9; count of bases not matched to a gene: 8. Germline V lookup: CDR1 LGHNT, CDR2 FRNRAP. The CDR3 is made up of 15 amino acids.